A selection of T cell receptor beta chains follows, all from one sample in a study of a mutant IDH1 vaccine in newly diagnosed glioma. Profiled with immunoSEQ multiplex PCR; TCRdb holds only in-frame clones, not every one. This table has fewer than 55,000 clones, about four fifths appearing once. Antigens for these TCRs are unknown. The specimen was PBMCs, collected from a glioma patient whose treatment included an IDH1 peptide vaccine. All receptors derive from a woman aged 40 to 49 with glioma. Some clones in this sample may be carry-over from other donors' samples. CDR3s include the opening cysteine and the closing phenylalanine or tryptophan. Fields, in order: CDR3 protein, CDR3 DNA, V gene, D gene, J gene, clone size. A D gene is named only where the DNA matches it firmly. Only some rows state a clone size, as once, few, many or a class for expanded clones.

CDR3 protein: CASSDRGRGSNQPQHF; CDR3 DNA: TGTGCCAGCAGTGACAGGGGCCGGGGGAGCAATCAGCCCCAGCATTTT; V gene: TRBV28; D gene: TRBD1; J gene: TRBJ1-5; clone size: few
CDR3 protein: CASSLAPGSTDTQYF; CDR3 DNA: TGTGCCAGCAGCTTAGCCCCCGGTAGCACAGATACGCAGTATTTT; V gene: TRBV7-3; D gene: -; J gene: TRBJ2-3; clone size: once
CDR3 protein: CASSYHSTYEQYF; CDR3 DNA: TGTGCCAGCAGTTACCACTCCACCTACGAGCAGTACTTC; V gene: TRBV27; D gene: -; J gene: TRBJ2-7; clone size: -
CDR3 protein: CASRYLFGTGGEQYF; CDR3 DNA: TGTGCCAGCAGGTACTTATTCGGGACAGGGGGCGAGCAGTACTTC; V gene: TRBV4-2; D gene: TRBD1; J gene: TRBJ2-7; clone size: -
CDR3 protein: CASSRDRAAIYYGYTF; CDR3 DNA: TGTGCCAGCTCCCGGGACAGGGCGGCCATTTACTATGGCTACACCTTC; V gene: TRBV7-9; D gene: TRBD1; J gene: TRBJ1-2; clone size: -
CDR3 protein: CASSLDSTVGAGANVLTF; CDR3 DNA: TGTGCCAGCAGCTTAGACTCCACAGTCGGGGCTGGGGCCAACGTCCTGACTTTC; V gene: TRBV7-9; D gene: -; J gene: TRBJ2-6; clone size: -
CDR3 protein: CATSRILAGYSTDTQYF; CDR3 DNA: TGTGCCACCAGCAGGATACTAGCGGGCTATAGCACAGATACGCAGTATTTT; V gene: TRBV15; D gene: TRBD2; J gene: TRBJ2-3; clone size: -
CDR3 protein: CSVGTPDPHGYTF; CDR3 DNA: TGCAGCGTTGGGACCCCGGACCCCCATGGCTACACCTTC; V gene: TRBV29-1; D gene: -; J gene: TRBJ1-2; clone size: once
CDR3 protein: CASSLGTGVVGELFF; CDR3 DNA: TGTGCCAGCAGCTTAGGAACAGGGGTAGTCGGGGAGCTGTTTTTT; V gene: TRBV7-9; D gene: TRBD1; J gene: TRBJ2-2; clone size: -
CDR3 protein: CASRGTSQRFEDEQYF; CDR3 DNA: TGTGCCAGCCGGGGGACTAGCCAAAGGTTTGAGGACGAGCAGTACTTC; V gene: TRBV9; D gene: TRBD2; J gene: TRBJ2-7; clone size: -
CDR3 protein: CAVHRGDTDTQYF; CDR3 DNA: TGTGCCGTCCACAGAGGGGACACAGATACGCAGTATTTT; V gene: TRBV10-3; D gene: -; J gene: TRBJ2-3; clone size: -
CDR3 protein: CASSLIQGNSPLHF; CDR3 DNA: TGTGCCAGCAGTTTAATACAGGGTAATTCACCCCTCCACTTT; V gene: TRBV27; D gene: -; J gene: TRBJ1-6; clone size: few
CDR3 protein: CASSIQGSPDTQYF; CDR3 DNA: TGTGCCAGTAGTATACAGGGAAGTCCAGATACGCAGTATTTT; V gene: TRBV19; D gene: -; J gene: TRBJ2-3; clone size: medium-sized
CDR3 protein: CASSVQEDTEAFF; CDR3 DNA: TGTGCCAGCAGTGTCCAGGAGGACACTGAAGCTTTCTTT; V gene: TRBV6-4; D gene: -; J gene: TRBJ1-1; clone size: -
CDR3 protein: CASTRQGGPEETQYF; CDR3 DNA: TGTGCCAGCACCAGGCAGGGGGGGCCCGAAGAGACCCAGTACTTC; V gene: TRBV2; D gene: -; J gene: TRBJ2-5; clone size: few
CDR3 protein: CASRDSTEAFF; CDR3 DNA: TGTGCCAGCAGGGATTCCACTGAAGCTTTCTTT; V gene: TRBV6-5; D gene: -; J gene: TRBJ1-1; clone size: few
CDR3 protein: CASSIRTGRLYGYTF; CDR3 DNA: TGTGCCAGTAGTATAAGGACGGGAAGACTCTATGGCTACACCTTC; V gene: TRBV19; D gene: -; J gene: TRBJ1-2; clone size: -
CDR3 protein: CASSRYGSRNEKLFF; CDR3 DNA: TGTGCCAGCAGCCGGTATGGCAGCCGCAATGAAAAACTGTTTTTT; V gene: TRBV7-6; D gene: -; J gene: TRBJ1-4; clone size: -
CDR3 protein: CASSYLSTGTYEQYF; CDR3 DNA: TGTGCCAGCAGTTACTTATCAACGGGAACCTACGAGCAGTACTTC; V gene: TRBV6-5; D gene: -; J gene: TRBJ2-7; clone size: -
CDR3 protein: CASSRSQSKNIQYF; CDR3 DNA: TGTGCCAGCAGCCGGTCCCAAAGCAAAAACATTCAGTACTTC; V gene: TRBV21-1; D gene: -; J gene: TRBJ2-4; clone size: -
CDR3 protein: CASSTRSGGATDTQYF; CDR3 DNA: TGTGCCAGCAGCACGCGTAGCGGGGGGGCTACAGATACGCAGTATTTT; V gene: TRBV4-2; D gene: TRBD2; J gene: TRBJ2-3; clone size: -
CDR3 protein: CASSLAAPGNTEAFF; CDR3 DNA: TGTGCCAGCAGCTTGGCGGCACCCGGGAACACTGAAGCTTTCTTT; V gene: TRBV7-8; D gene: -; J gene: TRBJ1-1; clone size: -
CDR3 protein: CASSLGGWVSEAFF; CDR3 DNA: TGCGCCAGCAGCTTGGGGGGGTGGGTTTCTGAAGCTTTCTTT; V gene: TRBV5-1; D gene: -; J gene: TRBJ1-1; clone size: -
CDR3 protein: CASSPTLTGNTIYF; CDR3 DNA: TGCGCCAGCAGCCCGACTCTGACTGGAAACACCATATATTTT; V gene: TRBV4-3; D gene: -; J gene: TRBJ1-3; clone size: -
CDR3 protein: CASSPGQRVYYEQYF; CDR3 DNA: TGTGCCAGCAGCCCGGGACAGAGGGTTTACTACGAGCAGTACTTC; V gene: TRBV21-1; D gene: -; J gene: TRBJ2-7; clone size: -
CDR3 protein: CARTGGLGSPLHF; CDR3 DNA: TGTGCCAGGACAGGGGGCTTAGGTTCACCCCTCCACTTT; V gene: TRBV2; D gene: TRBD1; J gene: TRBJ1-6; clone size: -